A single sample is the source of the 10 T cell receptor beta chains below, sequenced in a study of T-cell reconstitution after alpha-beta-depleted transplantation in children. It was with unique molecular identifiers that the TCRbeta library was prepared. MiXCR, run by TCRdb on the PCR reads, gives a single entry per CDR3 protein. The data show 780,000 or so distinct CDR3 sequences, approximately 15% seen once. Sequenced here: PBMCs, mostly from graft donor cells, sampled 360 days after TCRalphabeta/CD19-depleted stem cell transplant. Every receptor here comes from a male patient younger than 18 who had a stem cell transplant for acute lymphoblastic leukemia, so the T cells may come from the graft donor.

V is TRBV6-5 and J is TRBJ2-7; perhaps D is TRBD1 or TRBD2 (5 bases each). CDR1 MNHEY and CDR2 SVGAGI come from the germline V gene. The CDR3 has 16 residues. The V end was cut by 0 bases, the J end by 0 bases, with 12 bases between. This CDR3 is CASSYSSGQDSYEQYF. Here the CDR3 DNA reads TGTGCCAGCAGTTACTCGAGCGGACAAGACTCCTACGAGCAGTACTTC.

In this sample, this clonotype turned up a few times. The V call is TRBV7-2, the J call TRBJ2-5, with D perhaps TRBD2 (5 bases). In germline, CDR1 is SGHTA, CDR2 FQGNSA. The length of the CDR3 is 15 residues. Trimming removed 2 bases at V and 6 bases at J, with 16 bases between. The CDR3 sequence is CASSLRSGERKTQYF. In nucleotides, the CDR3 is TGTGCCAGCAGCTTAAGGTCTGGTGAGCGGAAGACCCAGTACTTC.

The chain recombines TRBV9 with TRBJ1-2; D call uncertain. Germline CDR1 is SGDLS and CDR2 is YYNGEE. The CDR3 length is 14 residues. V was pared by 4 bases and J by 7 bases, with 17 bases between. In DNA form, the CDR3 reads TGTGCCAGCAGCCAAAGGAGCAGGCGAGTTGGCTACACCTTC. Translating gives CASSQRSRRVGYTF.

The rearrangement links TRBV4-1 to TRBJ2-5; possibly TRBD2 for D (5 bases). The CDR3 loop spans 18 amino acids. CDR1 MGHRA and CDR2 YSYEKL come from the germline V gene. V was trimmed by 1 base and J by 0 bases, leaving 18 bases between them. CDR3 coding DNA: TGCGCCAGCAGCCAAGCTCCCCCTGTAGCGAGGTACCAAGAGACCCAGTACTTC. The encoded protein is CASSQAPPVARYQETQYF.

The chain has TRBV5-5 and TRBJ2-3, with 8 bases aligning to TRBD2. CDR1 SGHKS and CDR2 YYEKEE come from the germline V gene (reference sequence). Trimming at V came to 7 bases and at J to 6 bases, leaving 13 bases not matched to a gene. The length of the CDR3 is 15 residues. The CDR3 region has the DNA TGTGCCAGCTTTCGACGGGAGGGCCTCTGGGATACGCAGTATTTT. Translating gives CASFRREGLWDTQYF.

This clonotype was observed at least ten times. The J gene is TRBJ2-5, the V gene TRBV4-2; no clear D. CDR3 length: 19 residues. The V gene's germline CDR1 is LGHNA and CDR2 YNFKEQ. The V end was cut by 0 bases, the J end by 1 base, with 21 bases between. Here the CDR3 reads CASSQEEYNYVGPQETQYF. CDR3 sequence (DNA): TGTGCCAGCAGCCAAGAGGAGTATAACTACGTAGGCCCCCAAGAGACCCAGTACTTC.

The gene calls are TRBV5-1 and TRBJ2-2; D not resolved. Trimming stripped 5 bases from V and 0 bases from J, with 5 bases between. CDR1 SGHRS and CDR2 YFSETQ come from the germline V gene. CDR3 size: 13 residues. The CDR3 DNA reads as TGCGCCAGCAGAGAGCCGAACACCGGGGAGCTGTTTTTT. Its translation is CASREPNTGELFF.

The CDR3 here is CASSIQGAWTGELFF. The CDR3 coding sequence is TGTGCCAGTAGTATACAGGGGGCATGGACCGGGGAGCTGTTTTTT. The chain couples TRBV19 to TRBJ2-2; TRBD1 matches 8 bases. The CDR3 has 15 amino acids. Germline CDR1 and CDR2: LNHDA and SQIVND (reference sequence). V shed 2 bases and J 5 bases; nucleotides not matched to a gene: 4.

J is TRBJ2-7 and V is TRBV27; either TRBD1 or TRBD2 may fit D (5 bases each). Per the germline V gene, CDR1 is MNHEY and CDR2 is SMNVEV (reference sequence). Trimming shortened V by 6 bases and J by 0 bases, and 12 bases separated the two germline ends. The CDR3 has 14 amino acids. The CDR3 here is CASRSRDGSYEQYF. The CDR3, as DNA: TGTGCCAGCAGATCCCGGGACGGCTCCTACGAGCAGTACTTC.

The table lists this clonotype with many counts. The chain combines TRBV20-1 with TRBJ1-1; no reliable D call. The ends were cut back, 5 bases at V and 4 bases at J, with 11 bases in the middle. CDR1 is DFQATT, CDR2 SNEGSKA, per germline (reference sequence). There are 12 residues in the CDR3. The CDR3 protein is CSAFRSTTEAFF. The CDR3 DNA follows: TGCAGTGCTTTCAGATCTACCACTGAAGCTTTCTTT.